This is a list of T cell receptor beta chains from one sample in a study of Ad26.COV2.S vaccination and SARS-CoV-2 variants. Clones were read by immunoSEQ multiplex PCR, and TCRdb kept only the in-frame ones, dropping some. The sample has about 330,000 clones; roughly 90% are singletons. The starting material was peripheral blood, obtained in a trial of Ad26.COV2.S vaccine versus placebo. The receptors here all came from a person aged 18-60 years who received the Ad26.COV2.S COVID-19 vaccine or a placebo. The CDR3 runs from the conserved cysteine through the conserved F or W. A D gene is named only where the DNA matches it firmly.

CDR3aa: CASSLWSQETQYF
v_gene: TRBV7-8
d_gene: .

CDR3aa: CASSIRRTYGYTF
v_gene: TRBV12-3/TRBV12-4
d_gene: .

CDR3aa: CASSPPGSAEAFF
v_gene: TRBV18
d_gene: .

CDR3aa: CASSEQGVNEKLFF
v_gene: TRBV2
d_gene: TRBD1

CDR3aa: CASSLDEASGGGDEQFF
v_gene: TRBV11-2
d_gene: TRBD2

CDR3aa: CAKKTGEATYGYTF
v_gene: TRBV30
d_gene: TRBD1

CDR3aa: CASSAQGAGNTIYF
v_gene: TRBV7-3
d_gene: .

CDR3aa: CASSQPGPWNTIYF
v_gene: TRBV11-3
d_gene: .

CDR3aa: CASSLSRAQPQHF
v_gene: TRBV27
d_gene: .

CDR3aa: CASSPRDTLEIGYTF
v_gene: TRBV5-8
d_gene: .

CDR3aa: CASSRRTNPQETQYF
v_gene: TRBV14
d_gene: .

CDR3aa: CASSSPAATEAFF
v_gene: TRBV6-5
d_gene: .

CDR3aa: CASSIRGQSNSPLHF
v_gene: TRBV19
d_gene: .

CDR3aa: CASSSSRADEQFF
v_gene: TRBV18
d_gene: .

CDR3aa: CASSSRGEGSTDTQYF
v_gene: TRBV7-9
d_gene: TRBD2

CDR3aa: CASSFHRENTGELFF
v_gene: TRBV5-5
d_gene: .

CDR3aa: CASSQEGTGDSTEAFF
v_gene: TRBV3-1/TRBV3-2
d_gene: TRBD1

CDR3aa: CASSFRDRGPAFF
v_gene: TRBV12-3/TRBV12-4
d_gene: TRBD1

CDR3aa: CASSRDRDNQPQHF
v_gene: TRBV18
d_gene: TRBD1

CDR3aa: CASSLDREAGELFF
v_gene: TRBV5-1
d_gene: .

CDR3aa: CASSQVLISMQPQHF
v_gene: TRBV3-1/TRBV3-2
d_gene: .

CDR3aa: CASSIRGFSGSSTDTQYF
v_gene: TRBV19
d_gene: .

CDR3aa: CASSYGQINTGELFF
v_gene: TRBV6-5
d_gene: .

CDR3aa: CASSWTENTEAFF
v_gene: TRBV5-4
d_gene: .

CDR3aa: CASSLSGGAPGELFF
v_gene: TRBV5-4
d_gene: TRBD2

CDR3aa: CASSLQGWGEKLFF
v_gene: TRBV5-1
d_gene: .

CDR3aa: CATSDLRDGDEKLFF
v_gene: TRBV24-1
d_gene: .

CDR3aa: CASSLAGQGGGETQYF
v_gene: TRBV7-9
d_gene: .

CDR3aa: CASSEAELAGGLQETQYF
v_gene: TRBV2
d_gene: TRBD2

CDR3aa: CASSHPGSYNEQFF
v_gene: TRBV4-2
d_gene: .

CDR3aa: CASSSEGGPDTQYF
v_gene: TRBV7-8
d_gene: .

CDR3aa: CASSQDRGQPQEPGYTF
v_gene: TRBV4-3
d_gene: TRBD1

CDR3aa: CASSLVTGGGSRANYGYTF
v_gene: TRBV7-9
d_gene: .

CDR3aa: CASSEDRDQPQHF
v_gene: TRBV6-1
d_gene: .

CDR3aa: CASSESGDRGYNSPLHF
v_gene: TRBV10-1
d_gene: TRBD1

CDR3aa: CASSTQGLTLNTEAFF
v_gene: TRBV13
d_gene: TRBD1

CDR3aa: CASLPGQGTTTGELFF
v_gene: TRBV5-1
d_gene: TRBD1

CDR3aa: CASGGGLNTEAFF
v_gene: TRBV19
d_gene: .

CDR3aa: CASSLMGGTEGGYTF
v_gene: TRBV5-1
d_gene: .

CDR3aa: CASSPYRPEGDTQYF
v_gene: TRBV6-2/TRBV6-3
d_gene: .

CDR3aa: CASSKSFTGVALYEQYF
v_gene: TRBV7-2
d_gene: TRBD1

CDR3aa: CASSEVTGGVQFF
v_gene: TRBV6-1
d_gene: TRBD1

CDR3aa: CASRTHQQGAQGYTF
v_gene: TRBV6-6
d_gene: TRBD1

CDR3aa: CASSLGQRNTEAFF
v_gene: TRBV5-5
d_gene: .

CDR3aa: CASSPARGASGGPGELFF
v_gene: TRBV4-1
d_gene: TRBD2

CDR3aa: CASSSGGSGNTIYF
v_gene: TRBV6-6
d_gene: .